This is a list of T cell receptor beta chains from one sample in a study of T-cell memory formation after mild COVID-19. Via MiXCR, TCRdb re-called the 5' RACE reads, giving one row per CDR3 protein. The table includes more than 35,000 distinct CDR3 sequences, 5.5% to 7% detected once. Sample: PBMCs or a T cell subset sorted from them (not recorded which). The receptors derive from an adult who had mild COVID-19 (a few samples of this study predate the infection). Cell type and time point are not known. Both conserved end residues are part of each CDR3. Fields, in order: J gene, D gene, clone size, V gene, CDR3 DNA, CDR3 protein. The D gene is left open where the match is weak. Clone size is stated in some rows and not others, as once, few, many or a class when expanded.

J: TRBJ2-1; D: -; size: -; V: TRBV29-1; DNA: TGCAGCGCCAGACAGGCCTCCTACAATGAGCAGTTCTTC; CDR3: CSARQASYNEQFF
J: TRBJ2-1; D: TRBD1; size: -; V: TRBV5-1; DNA: TGCGCCAGCAGCCCCACAGGGGACCCTTACAATGAGCAGTTCTTC; CDR3: CASSPTGDPYNEQFF
J: TRBJ2-5; D: -; size: many; V: TRBV4-3; DNA: TGCGCCAGCAGCCCTGCAGGAGCACAGGCAAACCAAGAGACCCAGTACTTC; CDR3: CASSPAGAQANQETQYF
J: TRBJ2-1; D: -; size: few; V: TRBV3-1; DNA: TGTGCCAGCAGCCGAAGAGCGCATGGGATGGGAAGTGAGCAGTTCTTC; CDR3: CASSRRAHGMGSEQFF
J: TRBJ2-7; D: -; size: few; V: TRBV19; DNA: TGTGCCAGTAGCAACCTAGCACTGGACGAGCAGTACTTC; CDR3: CASSNLALDEQYF
J: TRBJ2-1; D: -; size: -; V: TRBV5-1; DNA: TGCGCCAGCAACCTTGGTGGGACTTCCTACAATGAGCAGTTCTTC; CDR3: CASNLGGTSYNEQFF
J: TRBJ2-1; D: TRBD1; size: many; V: TRBV5-1; DNA: TGCGCCAGCAGCTTAGGGACAGGGAGAGATGAGCAGTTCTTC; CDR3: CASSLGTGRDEQFF
J: TRBJ2-3; D: TRBD2; size: -; V: TRBV2; DNA: TGTGCCAGCAGTGTGTCGGGAGGGTTCACAGATACGCAGTATTTT; CDR3: CASSVSGGFTDTQYF
J: TRBJ1-1; D: -; size: -; V: TRBV4-1; DNA: TGCGCCAGCAGCCAAGGTCCCAAGAACACTGAAGCTTTCTTT; CDR3: CASSQGPKNTEAFF
J: TRBJ2-3; D: -; size: many; V: TRBV29-1; DNA: TGCAGCGTTGACGTAGGAGATACGCAGTATTTT; CDR3: CSVDVGDTQYF